The 8 T cell receptor beta chains below were found in one sample sequenced in a study of T cell responses to AZD1222 COVID-19 vaccine. The repertoire was sequenced with immunoSEQ multiplex PCR; TCRdb's copy has only in-frame clones and lacks some. Here the sample spans about 97,000 clones, over 75% being singletons. The starting material was peripheral blood, obtained on day 0 of AZD1222 vaccination. Every receptor here comes from an adult in good health.

V usage is TRBV19 and J usage is TRBJ1-1; the D is unclear. Between the trimmed V and J ends, which lost 2 bases and 0 bases, there was a span of 7 bases. The CDR3 spans 14 residues. The V gene's germline CDR1 is LNHDA and CDR2 SQIVND (reference sequence). The CDR3 DNA is TGTGCCAGTAGTATAAGGGTTCTGAACACTGAAGCTTTCTTT. This translates into CASSIRVLNTEAFF.

The chain is built from TRBV19 and TRBJ2-7, with no clear D. Germline V CDR1 and CDR2: LNHDA, SQIVND (reference sequence). V shed 10 bases and J shed 0 bases, with 19 bases lying between them. The length of the CDR3 is 15 residues. The DNA for the CDR3 is TGTGCCACCTCTCCGCTATACGACGCCTCCTACGAGCAGTACTTC. It specifies CATSPLYDASYEQYF.

V and J are TRBV2 and TRBJ1-4, with 9 positions matching TRBD1. V dropped 6 bases and J dropped 5; count of bases not matched to a gene: 4. Germline V gene data show CDR1 as SNHLY and CDR2 as FYNNEI. The CDR3 has 14 amino acids. CDR3 sequence: CASRAGTGNEKLFF. The DNA for the CDR3 is TGTGCCAGCAGGGCCGGGACAGGGAATGAAAAACTGTTTTTT.

The genes are TRBV3-1 (or the pseudogene TRBV3-2) and TRBJ1-2, with D perhaps TRBD1 (5 bases). The germline CDR1 and CDR2 sequences are LGHDT and YNNKEL (reference sequence). The CDR3 consists of 15 residues. The V end was cut by 6 bases, the J end by 4 bases, with 18 bases between. Written as DNA, the CDR3 is TGTGCCAGCAGAGGTCAGGGACCGCAGCCCTATGGCTACACCTTC. This translates into CASRGQGPQPYGYTF.

The V call is TRBV7-2, the J call TRBJ2-7; 9 nucleotides agree with TRBD1. The CDR3 extends over 15 amino acids. CDR1 and CDR2 from the germline V gene are SGHTA and FQGNSA. The ends lost 5 bases at V and 4 bases at J; junction bases unmatched: 9. DNA of the CDR3: TGTGCCAGCAGCCCGCCCGGGACAGGGACTTACGAGCAGTACTTC. Amino acids: CASSPPGTGTYEQYF.

The CDR3, as DNA: TGTGCCAGTAGTTCTAGGGGTGCTGGAAACACCATATATTTT. As protein: CASSSRGAGNTIYF. The genes are TRBV19 and TRBJ1-3, with D possibly TRBD1 on 5 matching bases. V lost 5 bases, J lost 2 bases, and 10 bases lay in between. CDR3 length equals 14 residues. Germline V gives CDR1 LNHDA, CDR2 SQIVND (reference sequence).

The chain is built from TRBV5-1 and TRBJ2-1; 7 bases align to TRBD1. The length of the CDR3 is 15 residues. The junction had 6 bases not matched to a gene; V was cut back by 1 base and J by 5 bases. Per the germline V gene, CDR1 is SGHRS and CDR2 is YFSETQ. The CDR3 DNA follows: TGCGCCAGCAGCTTGTTCCACACAGGGGACAATGAGCAGTTCTTC. It yields the protein CASSLFHTGDNEQFF. Based on the CDR3 plus reference TRBV5-1 and TRBJ2-1, the full variable domain is KAGVTQTPRYLIKTRGQQVTLSCSPISGHRSVSWYQQTPGQGLQFLFEYFSETQRNKGNFPGRFSGRQFSNSRSEMNVSTLELGDSALYLCASSLFHTGDNEQFFGPGTRLTVL.

V is TRBV28 and J is TRBJ1-3, with 7 bases fitting TRBD1. Germline V CDR1 and CDR2: MDHEN, SYDVKM. V was pared by 5 bases and J by 2 bases, with 0 bases of the junction left unmatched. CDR3 length equals 13 residues. The CDR3 spells CASSRGPGNTIYF. CDR3 DNA sequence: TGTGCCAGCAGTAGGGGGCCTGGAAACACCATATATTTT.